This T cell receptor beta chain originates from a study of cytomegalovirus exposure and HLA in healthy donors. On the study more broadly: Early released data had roughly 81 million unique TCRs, all coming from HLA-typed donors.

General study findings and limits: The study labeled around 160 TCR beta chains cytomegalovirus-associated. TCR beta sequences numbering under 20,000 were associated with HLA alleles at 0.05 false discovery rate in a later analysis.

The V end lost 4 bases, the J end lost 2 bases, and 15 bases lay between the germline ends. The CDR3 is made up of 15 amino acids. Germline CDR1 reads MNHNS; CDR2 reads SASEGT. On this clone itself: Its antigen is as yet unknown.

PCR amplification relied on 60 Vbeta primers (plus 13 Jbeta primers). Libraries were prepared by immunoSEQ multiplex PCR; TCRdb keeps only in-frame clonotypes and omits some of them. The repertoire holds roughly 250,000 clones, with approximately 84% as singletons. The chain combines TRBV6-1 with TRBJ2-7; D is perhaps TRBD1 (5 bases). Sequencing was performed on PBMCs. This TCR was recovered from a woman aged 40 to 50 in good health and CMV-seropositive. The CDR3 reads CASSAQTVGTYEQYF. In nucleotides, the CDR3 is TGTGCCAGCAGTGCCCAGACAGTTGGGACCTACGAGCAGTACTTC.